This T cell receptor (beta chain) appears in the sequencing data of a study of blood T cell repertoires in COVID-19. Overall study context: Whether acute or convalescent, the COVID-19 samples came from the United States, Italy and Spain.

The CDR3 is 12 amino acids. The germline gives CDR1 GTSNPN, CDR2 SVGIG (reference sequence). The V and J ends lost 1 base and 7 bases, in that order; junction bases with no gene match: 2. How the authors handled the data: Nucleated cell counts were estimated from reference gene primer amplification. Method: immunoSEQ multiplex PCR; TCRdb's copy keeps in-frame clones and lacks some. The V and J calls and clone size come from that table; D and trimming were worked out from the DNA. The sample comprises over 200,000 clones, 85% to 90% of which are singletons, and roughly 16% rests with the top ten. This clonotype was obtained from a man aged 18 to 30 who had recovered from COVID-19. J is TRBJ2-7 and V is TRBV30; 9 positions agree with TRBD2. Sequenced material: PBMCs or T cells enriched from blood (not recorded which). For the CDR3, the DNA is TGTGCCTGGAGTGACAGCGGGGGGGAGCAGTACTTC. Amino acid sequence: CAWSDSGGEQYF. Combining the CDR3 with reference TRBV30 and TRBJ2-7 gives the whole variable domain SQTIHQWPATLVQPVGSPLSLECTVEGTSNPNLYWYRQAAGRGLQLLFYSVGIGQISSEVPQNLSASRPQDRQFILSSKKLLLSDSGFYLCAWSDSGGEQYFGPGTRLTVT.